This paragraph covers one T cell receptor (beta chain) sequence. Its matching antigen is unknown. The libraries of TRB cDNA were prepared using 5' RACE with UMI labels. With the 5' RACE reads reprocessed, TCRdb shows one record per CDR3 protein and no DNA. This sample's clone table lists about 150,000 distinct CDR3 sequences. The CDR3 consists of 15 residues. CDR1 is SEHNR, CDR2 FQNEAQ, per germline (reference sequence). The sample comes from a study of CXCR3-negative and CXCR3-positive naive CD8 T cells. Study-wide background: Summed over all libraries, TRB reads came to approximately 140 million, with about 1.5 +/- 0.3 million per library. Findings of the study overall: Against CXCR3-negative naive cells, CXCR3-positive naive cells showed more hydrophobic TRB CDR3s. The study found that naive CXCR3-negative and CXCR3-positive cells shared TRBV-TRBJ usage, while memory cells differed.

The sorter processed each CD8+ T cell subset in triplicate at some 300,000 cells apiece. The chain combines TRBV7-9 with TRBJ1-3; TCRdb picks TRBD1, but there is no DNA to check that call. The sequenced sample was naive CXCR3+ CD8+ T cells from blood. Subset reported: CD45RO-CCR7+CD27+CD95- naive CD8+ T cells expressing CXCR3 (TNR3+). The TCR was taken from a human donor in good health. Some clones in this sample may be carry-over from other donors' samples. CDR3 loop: CASSLTTGSGNTIYF.